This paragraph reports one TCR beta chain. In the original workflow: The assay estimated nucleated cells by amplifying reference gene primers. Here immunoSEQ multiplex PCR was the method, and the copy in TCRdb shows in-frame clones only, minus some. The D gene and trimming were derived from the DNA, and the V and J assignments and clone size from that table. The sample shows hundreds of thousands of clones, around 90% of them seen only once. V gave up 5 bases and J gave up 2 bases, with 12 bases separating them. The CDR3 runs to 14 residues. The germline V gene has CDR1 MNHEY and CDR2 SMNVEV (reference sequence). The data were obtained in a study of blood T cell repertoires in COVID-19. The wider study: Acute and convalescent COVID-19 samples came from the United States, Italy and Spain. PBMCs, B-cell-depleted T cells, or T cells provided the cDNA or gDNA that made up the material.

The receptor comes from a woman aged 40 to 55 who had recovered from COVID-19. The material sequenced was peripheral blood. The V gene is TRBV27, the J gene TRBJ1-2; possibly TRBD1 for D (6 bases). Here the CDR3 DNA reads TGTGCCAGCAGTCCCCTGGGGGCAAACTATGGCTACACCTTC. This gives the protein CASSPLGANYGYTF.